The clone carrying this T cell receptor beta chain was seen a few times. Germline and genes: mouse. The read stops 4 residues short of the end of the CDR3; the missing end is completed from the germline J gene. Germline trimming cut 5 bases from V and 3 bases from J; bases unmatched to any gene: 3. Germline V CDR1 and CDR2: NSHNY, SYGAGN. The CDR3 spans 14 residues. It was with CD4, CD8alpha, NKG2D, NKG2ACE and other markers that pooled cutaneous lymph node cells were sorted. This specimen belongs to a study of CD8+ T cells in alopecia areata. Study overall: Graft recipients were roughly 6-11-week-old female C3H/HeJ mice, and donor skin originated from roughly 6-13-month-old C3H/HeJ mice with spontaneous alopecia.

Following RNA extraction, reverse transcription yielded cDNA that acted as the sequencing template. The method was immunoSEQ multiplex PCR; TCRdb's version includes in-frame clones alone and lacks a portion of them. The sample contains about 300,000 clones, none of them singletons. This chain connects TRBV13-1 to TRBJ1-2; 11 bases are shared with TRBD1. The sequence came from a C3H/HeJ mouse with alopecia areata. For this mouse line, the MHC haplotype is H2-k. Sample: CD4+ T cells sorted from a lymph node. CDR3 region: CASRDRGRDSDYTF. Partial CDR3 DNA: TGTGCCAGCAGGGACAGGGGGCGCGACTCC.